The 16 T cell receptor beta chains below were found in one sample sequenced in a study of T cell responses to AZD1222 COVID-19 vaccine (dated by TCRdb to the early 2020s). The time point tag for this specimen amounts to: baseline before first vaccination. To prepare the library, the immunoSEQ multiplex PCR assay was applied. In TCRdb, the immuneACCESS table is reduced to in-frame sequences with V and J assigned. These tables do not hold every clone; where another copy was compared, an unresolved V gene accounts for under half, and the others remain unexplained. A total of tens of thousands of clones appear in this sample, about 78% of them only once. The top ten hold approximately 4% of the sample. The input for sequencing was peripheral blood, taken on day 0 of AZD1222 vaccination. Every receptor here comes from an adult in good health.

The chain carries TRBV3-1 (or the pseudogene TRBV3-2) and TRBJ1-5; TRBD1 matches 7 bases. V trimming: 4 bases; J trimming: 7 bases; junction bases outside the gene matches: 10. This CDR3 comprises 15 residues. Germline CDR1 and CDR2: LGHDT and YNNKEL (reference sequence). In DNA, the CDR3 is TGTGCCAGCAGCCGGGGACAGAACGACGGGCAGCCCCAGCATTTT. Translation: CASSRGQNDGQPQHF.

In its sample, this clone was seen once. The chain employs TRBV19 and TRBJ1-2; D perhaps matches TRBD1 (5 bases). CDR3 length equals 12 residues. Trimming cost V 5 bases and J 5 bases, with 9 bases left between them. Germline V gives CDR1 LNHDA, CDR2 SQIVND (reference sequence). CDR3 nucleotide sequence: TGTGCCAGTAGTCTCGAGGGGTATGGCTACACCTTC. This codes for CASSLEGYGYTF.

This rearrangement joins TRBV28 to TRBJ2-2; weak D call: TRBD1 (5 bases). The V gene's germline CDR1 is MDHEN and CDR2 SYDVKM. This CDR3 is built from 16 residues. V lost 8 bases and J lost 4, with 20 bases in between. CDR3 sequence (DNA): TGTGCCAGCGGTAACAGAGGCAGGGATACCACCGGGGAGCTGTTTTTT. Translating it yields CASGNRGRDTTGELFF.

This clone has a handful of counts. The chain joins TRBV7-9 to TRBJ1-2, with D maybe TRBD1 (5 bases). Germline loops: CDR1 SEHNR, CDR2 FQNEAQ (reference sequence). V was pared by 2 bases and J by 8 bases, with 12 bases between. The CDR3 consists of 13 residues. The CDR3 reads CASSLIGEGGYTF. CDR3 coding DNA: TGTGCCAGCAGCTTAATAGGGGAGGGAGGCTACACCTTC.

The J gene is TRBJ2-3, the V gene TRBV28, with unresolved D. CDR3 length: 14 residues. Trimming left V 6 bases short and J 5 bases short, with 15 bases between. Germline V gene data show CDR1 as MDHEN and CDR2 as SYDVKM. The CDR3 region has the DNA TGTGCCAGCAGCCCCCACTCCACCGGAGATACGCAGTATTTT. Its translation is CASSPHSTGDTQYF. The whole variable domain, remainder taken from reference TRBV28 and TRBJ2-3, is DVKVTQSSRYLVKRTGEKVFLECVQDMDHENMFWYRQDPGLGLRLIYFSYDVKMKEKGDIPEGYSVSREKKERFSLILESASTNQTSMYLCASSPHSTGDTQYFGPGTRLTVL.

The CDR3 DNA reads TGCAGTGCTACCTACAACTATGGCTACACCTTC. Amino acid sequence: CSATYNYGYTF. This chain links TRBV20-1 with TRBJ1-2, with D hard to call. The germline gives CDR1 DFQATT, CDR2 SNEGSKA (reference sequence). The V and J ends lost 4 bases and 2 bases respectively, with 5 bases between them. The CDR3 contains 11 residues.

The gene calls are TRBV11-2 and TRBJ1-2, with 8 nucleotides matching TRBD1. Germline V gives CDR1 SGHAT, CDR2 FQNNGV. V was clipped by 4 bases and J by 8 bases; unmatched bases: 12. CDR3 size: 15 residues. CDR3 DNA: TGTGCCAGCAGCTCTTCAACAGGGGGGTTGAGGGGCTACACCTTC. Its translation: CASSSSTGGLRGYTF. Filled out from reference TRBV11-2 and TRBJ1-2, the complete variable domain reads EAGVAQSPRYKIIEKRQSVAFWCNPISGHATLYWYQQILGQGPKLLIQFQNNGVVDDSQLPKDRFSAERLKGVDSTLKIQPAKLEDSAVYLCASSSSTGGLRGYTFGSGTRLTVV.

This rearrangement joins TRBV7-6 to TRBJ1-2, with a weak D call TRBD1 (5 bases). This CDR3 spans 18 amino acids. In germline, CDR1 is SGHVS, CDR2 FNYEAQ. The germline V and J ends were trimmed by 5 bases and 4 bases, with 26 bases remaining between them. The CDR3 here is CASSPGGRASSPSYGYTF. The CDR3 region has the DNA TGTGCCAGCAGCCCTGGGGGGAGAGCCAGTAGTCCCAGCTATGGCTACACCTTC. Full variable domain (missing parts from reference TRBV7-6 and TRBJ1-2): GAGVSQSPRYKVTKRGQDVALRCDPISGHVSLYWYRQALGQGPEFLTYFNYEAQQDKSGLPNDRFSAERPEGSISTLTIQRTEQRDSAMYRCASSPGGRASSPSYGYTFGSGTRLTVV.

This clone was observed a single time. J is TRBJ2-3 and V is TRBV6-5; D might be TRBD2 (5 bases). Trimming shortened V by 2 bases and J by 5 bases, and 14 bases separated the two germline ends. CDR3 length: 15 amino acids. The germline CDR1 and CDR2 sequences are MNHEY and SVGAGI. DNA for the CDR3: TGTGCCAGCAGTTACGGCGCCCTCAGCGGAGATACGCAGTATTTT. It encodes CASSYGALSGDTQYF.

The gene calls are TRBV10-3 and TRBJ2-7; 11 nucleotides agree with TRBD1. Unmatched junction bases numbered 4, after V lost 2 bases and J lost 4 bases. CDR1 and CDR2 from the germline V gene are ENHRY and SYGVKD. The CDR3 consists of 15 residues. The CDR3 region is CAISEGQGARYEQYF. The CDR3 region has the DNA TGTGCCATCAGTGAGGGACAGGGGGCGCGGTACGAGCAGTACTTC.

The genes are TRBV3-1 (or the pseudogene TRBV3-2) and TRBJ1-1; perhaps TRBD1 as D (5 bases). V dropped 3 bases and J dropped 2 bases, with 7 bases sitting between them. This CDR3 region has 13 residues. Germline V gene data show CDR1 as LGHDT and CDR2 as YNNKEL (reference sequence). The CDR3 sequence: CASSQTVNTEAFF. Written as DNA, the CDR3 is TGTGCCAGCAGCCAGACAGTAAACACTGAAGCTTTCTTT.

This CDR3 reads CSAEKGTRNTGELFF. The CDR3 DNA is TGCAGCGCAGAAAAGGGGACTCGTAACACCGGGGAGCTGTTTTTT. The rearrangement joins TRBV29-1 to TRBJ2-2; perhaps TRBD2 as D (6 bases). Germline CDR1 SQVTM, CDR2 ANQGSEA. V was clipped by 7 bases and J by 2 bases, with 17 bases between them. The CDR3 runs 15 residues.

This clone was picked up a small number of times. V and J are TRBV27 and TRBJ2-7; D tentatively reads TRBD1 or TRBD2 (5 bases each). Germline V gene lookup returns CDR1 MNHEY and CDR2 SMNVEV (reference sequence). Trimming cost V 6 bases and J 2 bases, with 14 bases left between them. The length of the CDR3 is 14 residues. The CDR3 sequence is CASSRSGPPYEQYF. In DNA, the CDR3 is TGTGCCAGCAGCCGCTCGGGGCCACCCTACGAGCAGTACTTC.

This clone was recorded a few times. The chain has TRBV11-2 and TRBJ2-7; possibly TRBD2 for D (5 bases). CDR1 SGHAT and CDR2 FQNNGV come from the germline V gene. This CDR3 comprises 16 residues. V lost 5 bases and J lost 3, with 20 bases in between. CDR3 in amino acids: CASSRISGLGRYEQYF. The CDR3 coding sequence is TGTGCCAGCAGCCGTATATCCGGACTGGGCCGCTACGAGCAGTACTTC.

This clone was detected a few times. This chain joins TRBV6-5 and TRBJ1-2; D remains ambiguous. Trimming took off 8 bases at V and 3 bases at J, with 16 bases between the two ends. CDR1 MNHEY and CDR2 SVGAGI come from the germline V gene. CDR3 length: 14 residues. CDR3 protein: CASLEFRRYYGYTF. CDR3 in DNA: TGTGCCAGCCTCGAGTTCCGACGGTACTATGGCTACACCTTC.

The chain carries TRBV12-3 or TRBV12-4 and TRBJ2-3; D is uncertain. This CDR3 has 13 residues. V was pared by 1 base and J by 6 bases, with 8 bases between. The CDR3 bases are TGTGCCAGCAGTTTAGGTAGCCTGGATACGCAGTATTTT. Amino acid sequence: CASSLGSLDTQYF.